Given below is one TCR beta chain in context. Antigen: not known. Germline CDR1 reads MNHNS; CDR2 reads SASEGT. V lost 2 bases and J lost 5, with 21 bases in between. CDR3 length equals 17 residues. The entry originates in a study of cytomegalovirus exposure and HLA in healthy donors. Study information: It was reported in a later analysis that the same platform had been used for the 120 validation repertoires as for the roughly 670 first-cohort repertoires.

Study observations and caveats: Most TCR sequences were rare, but some public TCRs occurred in many donors.

Clones were read by immunoSEQ multiplex PCR, and TCRdb kept only the in-frame ones, dropping some. This table holds fewer than 250,000 clones, 86% found once. Sequencing was performed on PBMCs. The receptor was derived from a young woman in good health and CMV-seronegative. The chain recombines TRBV6-1 with TRBJ1-1, with D possibly TRBD1 on 5 matching bases. The DNA of the CDR3 is TGTGCCAGCAGTGAACTCTTTCGGTATGGGGGGAGAACTGAAGCTTTCTTT. This encodes CASSELFRYGGRTEAFF.